The clone carrying this T cell receptor beta chain was counted at least ten times. Its specificity is not known. This record belongs to a study of regulatory T cells in long-lasting Graves disease. Broader study findings: Persistent Graves' patients showed reduced TCR diversity versus newly diagnosed patients. Favoring TRBV28, TRBJ1-2 and TRBJ2-5 was a feature seen in persistent disease.

The CDR3 spans 15 residues. Germline V CDR1 and CDR2: MNHNS, SASEGT. V gave up 4 bases and J gave up 9 bases, with 22 bases separating them. HTBI primers from iRepertoire and Arm-PCR of CDR3 regions yielded the TCR beta libraries. MiXCR was run by TCRdb on the multiplex PCR reads, yielding one entry per CDR3 protein. The sample carries 450,000 or so distinct CDR3 sequences, less than 25% recorded once. As for time point: persistent/refractory GD, antithyroid drugs over 5 years with positive TRAb. TCR sequences were obtained from RNA taken from PBMCs. The chain uses TRBV6-1 and TRBJ2-7; D is uncertain. This clonotype originated in a female donor with Graves disease. The sequencing here drew on peripheral blood mononuclear cells (PBMCs), taken when the disease was refractory, from a patient treated with antithyroid drugs. CDR3 sequence (DNA): TGTGCCAGCAGTGCAAGTGTGGACCCCATACGAGGGCAGTACTTC. This encodes CASSASVDPIRGQYF.